This T cell receptor (beta chain) stems from a study of CD8+ T cells in alopecia areata. Study in general: Tofacitinib treatment spanned 6 to 18 months, with 6 months off drug afterward.

Treatment noted: oral pan-JAK inhibitor, 5-10 mg twice daily. Notes on the study in general: Many expanded lesional clones persisted in scalp and blood during tofacitinib.

Reverse transcription of extracted RNA yielded cDNA, which provided the sequencing template. The repertoire was sequenced with immunoSEQ multiplex PCR; TCRdb's copy has only in-frame clones and lacks some. The sample has some 110,000 clones; approximately 54% are singletons. Of note for this clone: Its antigen is still unknown.

Losses at the gene ends were 7 bases for V and 3 bases for J; bases not matched to a gene: 3. The CDR3 contains 13 residues. Per the germline V gene, CDR1 is PRHDT and CDR2 is FYEKMQ (reference sequence). Sequenced material: CD8+ T cells sorted from blood, taken at week 24, from a patient treated with tofacitinib. This chain connects TRBV13 to TRBJ2-1, with 7 bases fitting TRBD1. This TCR was recovered from a human donor with alopecia areata. The CDR3 DNA sequence: TGTGCCAGCACGGGGACAGACTACAATGAGCAGTTCTTC. Its translation: CASTGTDYNEQFF.